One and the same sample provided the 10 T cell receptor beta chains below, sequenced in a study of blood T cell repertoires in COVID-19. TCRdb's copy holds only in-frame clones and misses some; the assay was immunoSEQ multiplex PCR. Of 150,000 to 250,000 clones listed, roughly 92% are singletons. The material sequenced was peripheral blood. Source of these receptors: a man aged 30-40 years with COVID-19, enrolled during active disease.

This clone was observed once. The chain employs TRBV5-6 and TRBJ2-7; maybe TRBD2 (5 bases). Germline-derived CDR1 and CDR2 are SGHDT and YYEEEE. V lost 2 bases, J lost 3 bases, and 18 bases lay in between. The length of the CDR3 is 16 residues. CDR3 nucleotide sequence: TGTGCCAGCAGCTTAAGGCCAGGTCGGGGAATCTACGAGCAGTACTTC. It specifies CASSLRPGRGIYEQYF.

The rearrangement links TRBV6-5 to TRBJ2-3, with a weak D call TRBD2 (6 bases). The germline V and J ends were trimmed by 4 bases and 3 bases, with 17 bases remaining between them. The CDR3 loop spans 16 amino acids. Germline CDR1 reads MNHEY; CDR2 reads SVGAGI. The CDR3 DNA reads TGTGCCAGCAGTTCCCCGAGTGGGGGGTCGACAGATACGCAGTATTTT. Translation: CASSSPSGGSTDTQYF.

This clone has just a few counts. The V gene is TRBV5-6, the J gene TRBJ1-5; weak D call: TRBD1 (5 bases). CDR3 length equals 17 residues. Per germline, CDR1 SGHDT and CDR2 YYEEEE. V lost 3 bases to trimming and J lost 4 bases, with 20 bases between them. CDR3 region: CASSYRPPRGVNQPQHF. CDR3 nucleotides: TGTGCCAGCAGCTACCGGCCTCCTCGGGGGGTTAATCAGCCCCAGCATTTT.

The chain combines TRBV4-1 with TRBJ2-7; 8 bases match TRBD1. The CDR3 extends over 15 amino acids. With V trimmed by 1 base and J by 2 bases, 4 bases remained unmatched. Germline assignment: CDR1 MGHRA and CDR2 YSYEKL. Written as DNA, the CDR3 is TGCGCCAGCAGCCAAGGACAGGGGCATCCCTACGAGCAGTACTTC. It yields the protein CASSQGQGHPYEQYF.

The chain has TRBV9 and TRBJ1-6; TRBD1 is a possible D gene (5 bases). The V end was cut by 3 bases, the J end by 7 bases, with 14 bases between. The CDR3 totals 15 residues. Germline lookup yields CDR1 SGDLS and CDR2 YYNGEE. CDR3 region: CASSAQGMENSPLHF. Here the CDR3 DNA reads TGTGCCAGCAGCGCCCAGGGAATGGAGAATTCACCCCTCCACTTT.

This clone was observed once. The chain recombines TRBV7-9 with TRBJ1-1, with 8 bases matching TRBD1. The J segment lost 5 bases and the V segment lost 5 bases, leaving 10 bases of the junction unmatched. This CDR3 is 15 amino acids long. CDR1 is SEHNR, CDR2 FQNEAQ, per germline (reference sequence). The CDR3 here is CASSGRDRLGTEAFF. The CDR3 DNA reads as TGTGCCAGCAGCGGACGGGACAGGTTGGGGACTGAAGCTTTCTTT.

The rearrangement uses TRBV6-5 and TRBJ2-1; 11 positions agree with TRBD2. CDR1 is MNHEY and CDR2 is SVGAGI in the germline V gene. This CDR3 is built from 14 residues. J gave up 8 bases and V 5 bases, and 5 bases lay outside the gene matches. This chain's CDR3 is CASSLSGGAYEQFF. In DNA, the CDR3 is TGTGCCAGCAGTCTTAGCGGGGGGGCCTATGAGCAGTTCTTC.

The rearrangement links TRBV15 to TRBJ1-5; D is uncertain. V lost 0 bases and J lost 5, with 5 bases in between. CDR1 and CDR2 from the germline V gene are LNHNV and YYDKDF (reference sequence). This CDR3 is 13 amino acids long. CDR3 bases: TGTGCCACCAGCAGAGAGGAGGATCAGCCCCAGCATTTT. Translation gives CATSREEDQPQHF.

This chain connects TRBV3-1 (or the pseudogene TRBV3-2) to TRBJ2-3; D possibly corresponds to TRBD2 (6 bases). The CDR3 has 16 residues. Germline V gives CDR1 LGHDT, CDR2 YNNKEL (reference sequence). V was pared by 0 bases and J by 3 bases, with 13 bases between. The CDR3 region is CASSQDPAGWTDTQYF. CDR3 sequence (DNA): TGTGCCAGCAGCCAAGATCCGGCGGGGTGGACAGATACGCAGTATTTT.

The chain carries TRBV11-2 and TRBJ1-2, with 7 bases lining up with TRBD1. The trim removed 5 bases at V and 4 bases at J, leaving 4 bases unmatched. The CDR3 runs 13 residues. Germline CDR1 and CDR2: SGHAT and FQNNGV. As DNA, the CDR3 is TGTGCCAGCAGCCCAGGGACAGCCTATGGCTACACCTTC. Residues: CASSPGTAYGYTF.